This T cell receptor beta chain was captured in a study of TIL therapy for anti-PD-1-resistant metastatic lung cancer (dated by TCRdb to the early 2020s). Concerning the study at large: Enrolled patients had a median age of 54 years (range 38-75) and a median tumor PD-L1 proportion score of approximately 6.2%. Most of the cohort had lung adenocarcinoma, several tumors were EGFR-mutant and two were ALK-rearranged, and half of the patients were current or former smokers. A median non-synonymous tumor mutation burden of approximately 1.4 mutations per megabase was determined across the cohort by whole-exome sequencing. Tumor and peripheral blood T cell receptor beta sequencing was used to track clonotypes across tumor, expanded TIL product and serial blood samples. Summary of the overall study and its limitations: Higher clonality and lower diversity were observed in expanded TIL cultures than in baseline intratumoral T cells (median clonality approximately 6% vs 31%, p < 0.0001). Clonal turnover during TIL culture was high, and many clones enriched in the product were not detected in the baseline tumor, suggesting clonal contraction instead of faithful expansion. Generalizability was limited because the cohort was highly selected, with more treatment-naive, never-smoker and oncogene-addicted patients included than is typical. The study protocol defined all tumor marker inferences as exploratory.

This specimen's time point label, per the study, means: pre-treatment sample, taken before nivolumab and TIL therapy. Excised metastases, mostly pleural nodules or supraclavicular lymph nodes, were used as baseline tumor samples and were taken from the same resection from which TIL were grown. Tumors were collected before any PD-1/PD-L1 blockade, after which patients were given nivolumab, and patients who progressed were given lymphodepletion, an infusion of expanded TIL and IL-2. A phase I trial run at two centers enrolled adults with stage 4 NSCLC between late 2017 and 2020. Samples came from a single-arm, open-label phase I trial of tumor-infiltrating lymphocyte therapy with nivolumab in advanced non-small cell lung cancer. Parts of each resected tumor were snap-frozen in liquid nitrogen and kept at -80 degrees C. Tumor regions of interest were selected on H&E sections by laser-capture macrodissection, were pulverized into 15 mg aliquots, and were extracted with Qiagen Allprep kits.

Measured from the cysteine to the phenylalanine, the CDR3 is 13 residues long. Only the CDR3 DNA stays, 39 bases, in frame from base 1. The V end loses 7 bases and the J end loses 2 bases, and a stretch of 11 bases separates them. Sequences MNHEY (CDR1) and SVGAGI (CDR2) are obtained from the germline V gene. Using bias-controlled multiplex PCR with the immunoSEQ v3 hsTCRB kit, the TCR beta CDR3 regions were amplified from genomic DNA. TCR libraries were sequenced on an Illumina NextSeq 500 to around 1.8 million read pairs for survey level or 5-6 million for deep level. The authors processed their data as follows. Clonality was reported by immunoSEQ Analyzer software, which also assigned V, D and J genes and filtered out non-productive sequences. To compare repertoires between infused TIL and blood, productive Simpson clonality was used along with the Morisita overlap index of productive TRB rearrangements. Imported from immuneACCESS, the table was reduced by TCRdb to in-frame sequences with V and J called. These copies leave out some clones; in studies compared against another copy, an unresolved V gene accounts for under half, and the cause of the remainder is not known. The V and J calls and clone size come from that table; D and trimming were worked out from the DNA. Counted in this sample were thousands of clones; about 64% of them appeared once. Of the sample, around 8% falls within the top ten clones.

With regard to this clone: Its recognized antigen is unknown. No clone much larger than this one lies a single base away; base qualities are absent.

Recombination connected TRBV6-5 to TRBJ1-2; perhaps TRBD1 is the D gene, with 6 bases matching. The starting material was tumor tissue, obtained at baseline. The source of this sequence is a person aged 25 to 79 with non-small cell lung cancer. The bases read TGTGCCAGCACTCCAGGGGCCAACTATGGCTACACCTTC. This yields the protein CASTPGANYGYTF.